This T cell receptor beta chain was sequenced in a study of blood T cell repertoires in COVID-19. Whole-study context: From the United States, Italy and Spain came samples of acute and convalescent COVID-19. The analysed material was cDNA or gDNA that came from T cells, B-cell-depleted T cells, or PBMCs.

This clone has just one count. In the original workflow: Amplification of reference gene primers was used by the study to estimate nucleated cell counts. The repertoire was sequenced with immunoSEQ multiplex PCR; TCRdb's copy has only in-frame clones and lacks some. V, J and clone size were drawn from that table, and D and trimming were deduced from the DNA. The repertoire holds 240,000 or so clones, with roughly 91% as singletons. The CDR3 extends over 12 amino acids. Germline assignment: CDR1 MNHEY and CDR2 SVGAGI. V was clipped by 6 bases and J by 7 bases; unmatched bases: 4. The sequenced sample was peripheral blood. This sequence joins TRBV6-5 and TRBJ1-2; TRBD1 agrees at 8 bases. This clonotype was obtained from a woman aged 40 to 50 who had recovered from COVID-19. The CDR3 nucleotides are TGTGCCAGCAGGACAACAGGGGGTGGCTACACCTTC. This gives the protein CASRTTGGGYTF.